This T cell receptor beta chain originates from a study of T cell responses to AZD1222 COVID-19 vaccine. Generated by immunoSEQ multiplex PCR, the TCRdb table keeps only in-frame clones and is missing some. Counted here are 130,000 to 150,000 clones, 80% to 85% occurring once; the ten biggest clones make up roughly 4%. As for this clone: Its antigen is not identified.

Study results and caveats: Distributed over spike, vaccine-associated CD4 TCRs predominated at 160-218 and 743-854.

CDR1 and CDR2 (germline): DFQATT, SNEGSKA (reference sequence). The V and J ends lost 3 bases and 7 bases, in that order; junction bases with no gene match: 7. The length of the CDR3 is 15 residues. The starting material was peripheral blood, obtained on day 0 of MenACWY control vaccination. The chain has TRBV20-1 and TRBJ2-5, with TRBD2 matching over 14 bases. The sequence derives from an adult in good health. This chain's CDR3 is CSASMTSGGAGTQYF. DNA for the CDR3: TGCAGTGCTAGTATGACTAGCGGGGGGGCCGGGACCCAGTACTTC.